Below are 7 T cell receptor beta chains sequenced from a single sample in a study of T cell responses to AZD1222 COVID-19 vaccine (dated by TCRdb to the early 2020s). Receptors were amplified or captured by the immunoSEQ multiplex PCR assay. The immuneACCESS repertoire file appears here via TCRdb, limited to in-frame rearrangements. These files lack a portion of the clones; in checked studies, under half of the deficit traces to unresolved V genes, and the cause of the others is not known. Present in this sample are some 120,000 clones, about 91% of which were seen just once. The ten largest make up over 8.5% of the sample. The intended sense of this specimen's time point label: baseline before first vaccination. The specimen was peripheral blood, collected on day 0 of AZD1222 vaccination. The source of these receptors is an adult in good health.

The chain couples TRBV6-6 to TRBJ1-5, with 7 nucleotides matching TRBD1. This CDR3 comprises 14 residues. J lost 7 bases, V lost 4 bases, and 7 bases had no gene match. Germline V CDR1 and CDR2: MNHNY, SVGAGI (reference sequence). CDR3 sequence reads: CASSLGGEDQPQHF. The CDR3, as DNA: TGTGCCAGCAGTTTAGGGGGCGAAGACCAGCCCCAGCATTTT.

The V and J genes are TRBV11-2 and TRBJ1-2; TRBD1 agrees at 9 bases. The CDR3 spans 12 residues. Trimming took 5 bases from V and 8 from J; bases not matched to a gene: 3. The germline CDR1 and CDR2 sequences are SGHAT and FQNNGV. CDR3 coding DNA: TGTGCCAGCAGCACGGACAGGGGCGGCTACACCTTC. This codes for CASSTDRGGYTF.

The chain is built from TRBV6-5 and TRBJ1-3; the D gene is possibly TRBD1 (5 bases). Germline values: CDR1 MNHEY, CDR2 SVGAGI. The CDR3 length is 15 residues. Trimming left V 2 bases short and J 2 bases short, with 10 bases between. CDR3 sequence (DNA): TGTGCCAGCAGTTACATTGGGGCCGCTGGAAACACCATATATTTT. Translated: CASSYIGAAGNTIYF.

This clone was seen a handful of times. The chain uses TRBV6-1 and TRBJ2-7, with D possibly matching TRBD2 (5 bases). There are 13 residues in the CDR3. Germline V gives CDR1 MNHNS, CDR2 SASEGT. Trimming removed 2 bases from V and 4 bases from J, with 9 bases in between. CDR3 DNA: TGTGCCAGCAGTGAAAATCGGGAATACGAGCAGTACTTC. Translating it yields CASSENREYEQYF.

This clone was detected only a few times. V and J are TRBV7-2 and TRBJ1-2; weak D call: TRBD1 (6 bases). The germline V gene has CDR1 SGHTA and CDR2 FQGNSA. The CDR3 sequence is 15 residues long. Trimming took off 6 bases at V and 4 bases at J, with 18 bases between the two ends. The CDR3 here is CASSSDSLGFYGYTF. For the CDR3, the DNA is TGTGCCAGCAGTTCGGACAGTTTAGGATTCTATGGCTACACCTTC. The whole variable domain, filled in from reference TRBV7-2 and TRBJ1-2, reads GAGVSQSPSNKVTEKGKDVELRCDPISGHTALYWYRQSLGQGLEFLIYFQGNSAPDKSGLPSDRFSAERTGGSVSTLTIQRTQQEDSAVYLCASSSDSLGFYGYTFGSGTRLTVV.

This clone has only one observation. This chain joins TRBV5-1 and TRBJ2-1, with D perhaps TRBD2 (5 bases). CDR3 length equals 11 residues. The V gene lost 4 bases and the J gene lost 9 bases, with 8 bases spanning the gap. The germline V gene has CDR1 SGHRS and CDR2 YFSETQ. The CDR3 region is CASSGGIEQFF. CDR3 nucleotides: TGCGCCAGCAGCGGAGGCATTGAGCAGTTCTTC.

The rearrangement uses TRBV28 and TRBJ1-4; D gene ambiguous. There are 14 residues in the CDR3. V shed 5 bases and J shed 0 bases, with 7 bases lying between them. In germline, CDR1 is MDHEN, CDR2 SYDVKM. CDR3 sequence: CASSPQATNEKLFF. DNA of the CDR3: TGTGCCAGCAGTCCCCAGGCAACTAATGAAAAACTGTTTTTT.